This TCR beta chain was identified during a study of cytomegalovirus exposure and HLA in healthy donors. General study findings and limits: The classifier, whose performance was assessed in both the original and validation cohorts, reportedly diagnosed cytomegalovirus status with high specificity and sensitivity. A few CMV-associated chains were confirmed in vitro to be specific for CMV antigens.

J was trimmed by 7 bases and V by 5 bases; bases with no gene match: 9. Germline V gives CDR1 SQVTM, CDR2 ANQGSEA. The CDR3 is made up of 14 amino acids. Use of 60 Vbeta and 13 Jbeta primers characterized the PCR. In the study's own analysis: Roughly 9.9 million shared chains were among the roughly 78 million unique TCR beta chains that a later analysis counted. Some clones are missing from TCRdb's copy, which holds only in-frame ones; the method was immunoSEQ multiplex PCR. D and trimming come from the DNA, and the V and J calls and clone size come from that table. The data hold 100,000 to 120,000 clones, with over 65% observed a single time. The table lists this clone with a few counts. The antigen is undetermined.

The rearrangement uses TRBV29-1 and TRBJ2-2; 8 bases agree with TRBD1. Input material: PBMCs. This clonotype originated in a man younger than 45 in good health and CMV-seropositive. The DNA of the CDR3 is TGCAGCGTTTTTTCAGGGGGCCAAGGCGGGGAGCTGTTTTTT. Residues: CSVFSGGQGGELFF.